Following are 27 T cell receptor beta chains from one sample sequenced in a study of T cell repertoires in cytomegalovirus infection. TCRdb analysed the reads with MiXCR anew, one entry per CDR3 protein. The profile shows approximately 50,000 distinct CDR3 sequences, more than 15% of them singletons. Antigens of these TCRs are unknown. This specimen was CD8+ T cells from cultured PBMCs, taken from culture after CMV antigen stimulation. The receptors come from a human donor in good health (CMV status not recorded). Some clones in this sample may be carry-over from other donors' samples.

The chain combines TRBV7-2 with TRBJ2-7; 7 positions agree with TRBD1. The CDR3 extends over 15 amino acids. V shed 1 base and J 2 bases; nucleotides not matched to a gene: 5. Germline CDR1 reads SGHTA; CDR2 reads FQGNSA. CDR3 loop: CASSLETGNPYEQYF. The CDR3 region has the DNA TGTGCCAGCAGCTTAGAGACAGGGAACCCCTACGAGCAGTACTTC.

The V and J genes are TRBV19 and TRBJ2-1; D uncertain. The V end was cut by 3 bases, the J end by 1 base, with 10 bases between. This CDR3 comprises 15 residues. Per the germline V gene, CDR1 is LNHDA and CDR2 is SQIVND (reference sequence). The CDR3 reads CASSMGIGSYNEQFF. For the CDR3, the DNA is TGTGCCAGTAGTATGGGGATAGGGTCCTACAATGAGCAGTTCTTC.

The chain is built from TRBV7-2 and TRBJ2-7, with 10 bases matching TRBD1. The CDR3 totals 15 residues. Germline V lookup: CDR1 SGHTA, CDR2 FQGNSA. Trimming at V came to 4 bases and at J to 4 bases, leaving 7 bases not matched to a gene. In DNA form, the CDR3 reads TGTGCCAGCAGCTCGACACGGACAGGGGGTTACGAGCAGTACTTC. Translated: CASSSTRTGGYEQYF.

The chain's CDR3 is CASSKGGLASYNEQFF. CDR3 nucleotides: TGTGCCAGCAGTAAGGGGGGACTAGCGTCCTACAATGAGCAGTTCTTC. The rearrangement uses TRBV7-9 and TRBJ2-1, with 10 bases lining up with TRBD2. Germline CDR1 reads SEHNR; CDR2 reads FQNEAQ (reference sequence). CDR3 length: 16 amino acids. V trimming: 6 bases; J trimming: 1 base; junction bases outside the gene matches: 6.

This clonotype was seen more than once but under ten times. The chain couples TRBV6-2 or TRBV6-3 to TRBJ2-3, with unresolved D. The CDR3 has 17 residues. The V end lost 0 bases, the J end lost 2 bases, and 15 bases lay between the germline ends. CDR1 MNHEY and CDR2 SVGEGT come from the germline V gene. The CDR3 nucleotides read TGTGCCAGCAGTTACTCGAAAGCGCCGTCAGTCACAGATACGCAGTATTTT. Its translation: CASSYSKAPSVTDTQYF.

V gene TRBV19 combines with J gene TRBJ2-7; 8 positions agree with TRBD1. V gave up 10 bases and J gave up 3 bases; unmatched junction bases: 11. Germline V CDR1 and CDR2: LNHDA, SQIVND (reference sequence). CDR3 length equals 14 residues. The CDR3 is CATSPRTGIYEQYF. In DNA form, the CDR3 reads TGTGCCACCTCCCCCCGGACAGGGATCTACGAGCAGTACTTC.

The J gene is TRBJ1-6, the V gene TRBV4-1, with unresolved D. CDR1 and CDR2 (germline): MGHRA, YSYEKL. With 3 bases removed from V and 10 bases from J, the gap between germline ends came to 16 bases. This CDR3 is built from 15 residues. The CDR3 nucleotides are TGCGCCAGCAGCCATGAGGCGGGTTCGCGCTCACCCCTCCACTTT. It codes for CASSHEAGSRSPLHF.

V usage is TRBV12-3 or TRBV12-4 and J usage is TRBJ2-7; D uncertain. CDR3 size: 13 residues. V shed 5 bases and J shed 3 bases, with 11 bases lying between them. CDR3 bases: TGTGCCAGCAGTCCTCAATTTGGCTACGAGCAGTACTTC. Translating gives CASSPQFGYEQYF.

This clonotype appeared a few times. The gene calls are TRBV11-2 and TRBJ2-5; D unclear. Per the germline V gene, CDR1 is SGHAT and CDR2 is FQNNGV. Deletions cut 5 bases from V and 0 bases from J, with 13 bases between. The CDR3 is made up of 15 amino acids. This chain's CDR3 is CASSPTRRYQETQYF. CDR3 coding DNA: TGTGCCAGCAGCCCCACCCGCAGGTACCAAGAGACCCAGTACTTC.

This clonotype was seen a few times. The V and J genes are TRBV11-2 and TRBJ2-7; a weak D match, TRBD1 (6 bases). Trimming removed 8 bases from V and 2 bases from J, with 7 bases in between. The CDR3 is 11 amino acids. CDR1 SGHAT and CDR2 FQNNGV come from the germline V gene. The CDR3 region is CASAGAYEQYF. The DNA for the CDR3 is TGTGCCAGCGCAGGGGCCTACGAGCAGTACTTC.

This clonotype was detected ten times or more. J is TRBJ2-7 and V is TRBV6-5, with 9 bases lining up with TRBD1. This CDR3 is built from 13 residues. The germline CDR1 and CDR2 sequences are MNHEY and SVGAGI. V shed 4 bases and J 5 bases; nucleotides not matched to a gene: 3. In DNA, the CDR3 is TGTGCCAGCAGTTCCCGGACAGGGGACGAGCAGTACTTC. This codes for CASSSRTGDEQYF.

The chain uses TRBV7-8 and TRBJ2-1; 14 bases map to TRBD2. Germline V lookup: CDR1 SGHVS, CDR2 FQNEAQ. The CDR3 has 15 amino acids. V lost 5 bases to trimming and J lost 7 bases; unmatched junction nucleotides: 4. The CDR3 DNA reads TGTGCCAGCAGCACGACTAGCGGGAGGGTTAATGAGCAGTTCTTC. It encodes CASSTTSGRVNEQFF.

In its sample, this clonotype was seen many times. The J gene is TRBJ1-2, the V gene TRBV29-1; D possibly corresponds to TRBD1 (6 bases). The CDR3 is 13 amino acids. V lost 3 bases and J 1 base, leaving 9 bases between the germline ends. Germline-derived CDR1 and CDR2 are SQVTM and ANQGSEA. CDR3 nucleotides: TGCAGCGTTGAGGGACACGGTAACTATGGCTACACCTTC. Protein sequence: CSVEGHGNYGYTF.

This clonotype has just a few counts. J is TRBJ1-1 and V is TRBV6-5, with D unresolved. The V gene lost 2 bases and the J gene lost 0 bases, with 10 bases spanning the gap. Germline-derived CDR1 and CDR2 are MNHEY and SVGAGI. The length of the CDR3 is 15 residues. The CDR3 loop reads CASSYRVDVNTEAFF. As DNA, the CDR3 is TGTGCCAGCAGTTACAGGGTTGACGTGAACACTGAAGCTTTCTTT.

This clonotype was seen ten or more times. The gene calls are TRBV4-3 and TRBJ2-3, with D maybe TRBD1 (6 bases). V was pared by 0 bases and J by 5 bases, with 12 bases between. The CDR3 is 15 amino acids. The germline V gene has CDR1 LGHNA and CDR2 YSLEER. The CDR3 here is CASSQERQQGDTQYF. CDR3 in DNA: TGCGCCAGCAGCCAAGAGAGGCAACAGGGAGATACGCAGTATTTT.

The rearrangement joins TRBV7-9 to TRBJ1-4; D unclear. Germline lookup yields CDR1 SEHNR and CDR2 FQNEAQ (reference sequence). The CDR3 has 12 residues. The germline V and J ends were trimmed by 2 bases and 15 bases, with 13 bases remaining between them. The CDR3 coding sequence is TGTGCCAGCAGCTTAAGGCCGGGTATCTTGTTTTTT. Translating it yields CASSLRPGILFF.

The chain has TRBV20-1 and TRBJ1-2; TRBD1 is a possible D gene (5 bases). This CDR3 has 13 amino acids. The germline V and J ends were trimmed by 2 bases and 6 bases, with 13 bases remaining between them. Germline V gene sequence: CDR1 DFQATT, CDR2 SNEGSKA (reference sequence). CDR3 bases: TGCAGTGCTAGATCAGGGAGTCAGCATGGCTACACCTTC. Translating gives CSARSGSQHGYTF.

The chain employs TRBV6-2 or TRBV6-3 and TRBJ2-7; D might be TRBD1 (6 bases). Trimming took off 6 bases at V and 3 bases at J, with 12 bases between the two ends. This CDR3 spans 13 amino acids. Germline CDR1 and CDR2: MNHEY and SVGEGT. The CDR3 spells CASSRQVYYEQYF. The CDR3 DNA reads TGTGCCAGCAGCCGACAGGTTTACTACGAGCAGTACTTC.

This clonotype was seen a handful of times. The rearrangement joins TRBV7-8 to TRBJ1-1; TRBD1 agrees at 7 bases. Germline-derived CDR1 and CDR2 are SGHVS and FQNEAQ. The CDR3 has 14 residues. Trimming cost V 5 bases and J 0 bases; bases outside gene matches: 3. DNA of the CDR3: TGTGCCAGCAGCACGGGACAGCTGAACACTGAAGCTTTCTTT. It is translated as CASSTGQLNTEAFF.

This clonotype was counted at least ten times. The J gene is TRBJ2-4, the V gene TRBV2; 8 bases line up with TRBD1. The V gene's germline CDR1 is SNHLY and CDR2 FYNNEI. The CDR3 consists of 17 residues. Trimming took 2 bases from V and 1 from J; bases not matched to a gene: 7. The CDR3 sequence: CASSEREQGVAKNIQYF. The DNA for the CDR3 is TGTGCCAGCAGTGAACGGGAACAGGGGGTTGCCAAAAACATTCAGTACTTC.

This clonotype was observed at least ten times. This chain uses TRBV27 with TRBJ2-4; D assignment may be TRBD1 or TRBD2 (5 bases each). Germline assignment: CDR1 MNHEY and CDR2 SMNVEV (reference sequence). The V gene lost 2 bases and the J gene lost 3 bases, with 14 bases spanning the gap. This CDR3 comprises 16 residues. The CDR3 region has the DNA TGTGCCAGCAGTTTACGGTGGGGACGAGACAAAAACATTCAGTACTTC. This gives the protein CASSLRWGRDKNIQYF.

The chain uses TRBV4-1 and TRBJ2-1; D possibly corresponds to TRBD1 (6 bases). Germline assignment: CDR1 MGHRA and CDR2 YSYEKL. Trimming removed 2 bases from V and 5 bases from J, with 16 bases in between. There are 16 residues in the CDR3. The CDR3 nucleotides read TGCGCCAGCAGCCAAACTATGGGGGCCGACCACAATGAGCAGTTCTTC. It translates to CASSQTMGADHNEQFF.

This chain links TRBV12-3 or TRBV12-4 with TRBJ2-7; 9 bases map to TRBD2. CDR3 length equals 15 residues. J lost 3 bases, V lost 7 bases, and 10 bases had no gene match. The CDR3 sequence is CASTHGASGVYEQYF. The DNA for the CDR3 is TGTGCCAGCACCCACGGGGCTAGCGGGGTCTACGAGCAGTACTTC.

The J gene is TRBJ2-7, the V gene TRBV9, with D possibly being TRBD2 (6 bases). Germline CDR1 reads SGDLS; CDR2 reads YYNGEE. This CDR3 has 14 amino acids. V was cut by 2 bases and J by 2 bases, with 11 bases left in between. CDR3 loop: CASSVIAATYEQYF. The DNA of the CDR3 is TGTGCCAGCAGCGTTATAGCGGCGACCTACGAGCAGTACTTC.

V usage is TRBV7-2 and J usage is TRBJ2-5; 7 bases match TRBD2. V gave up 2 bases and J gave up 2 bases; unmatched junction bases: 8. This CDR3 is 16 amino acids long. Germline V CDR1 and CDR2: SGHTA, FQGNSA. CDR3 DNA: TGTGCCAGCAGCTTACAAGCGGGAACTACTCAAGAGACCCAGTACTTC. Protein: CASSLQAGTTQETQYF.

The V call is TRBV6-2 or TRBV6-3, the J call TRBJ1-4; no clear D. This CDR3 comprises 15 residues. The germline V gene encodes CDR1 MNHEY and CDR2 SVGEGT. The V end lost 0 bases, the J end lost 4 bases, and 9 bases lay between the germline ends. CDR3 amino acids: CASSYSTAFNEKLFF. CDR3 bases: TGTGCCAGCAGTTACTCAACGGCTTTTAATGAAAAACTGTTTTTT.

This clonotype was counted at least ten times. The J gene is TRBJ1-1, the V gene TRBV20-1; a weak D match, TRBD1 (5 bases). The V gene lost 2 bases and the J gene lost 1 base, with 14 bases spanning the gap. The CDR3 runs to 15 residues. CDR1 is DFQATT, CDR2 SNEGSKA, per germline (reference sequence). CDR3 nucleotides: TGCAGTGCTAGACTCGGGAGGGGCGGGAACACTGAAGCTTTCTTT. This encodes CSARLGRGGNTEAFF.